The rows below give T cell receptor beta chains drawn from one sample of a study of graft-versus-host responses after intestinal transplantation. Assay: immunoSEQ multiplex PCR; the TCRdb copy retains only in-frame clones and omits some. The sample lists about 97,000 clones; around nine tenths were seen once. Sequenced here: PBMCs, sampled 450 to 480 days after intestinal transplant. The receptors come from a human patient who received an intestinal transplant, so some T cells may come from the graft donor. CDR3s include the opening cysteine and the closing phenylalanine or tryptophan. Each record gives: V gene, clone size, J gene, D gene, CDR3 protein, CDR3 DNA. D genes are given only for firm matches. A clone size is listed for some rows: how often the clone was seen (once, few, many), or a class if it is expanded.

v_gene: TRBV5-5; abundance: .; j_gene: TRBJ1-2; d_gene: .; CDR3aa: CASRSRGGYTF; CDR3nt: TGTGCCAGCAGGTCCCGGGGGGGCTACACCTTC
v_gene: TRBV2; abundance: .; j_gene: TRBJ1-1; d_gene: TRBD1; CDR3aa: CASTQWDSTEAFF; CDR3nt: TGTGCCAGCACCCAGTGGGACAGCACTGAAGCTTTCTTT
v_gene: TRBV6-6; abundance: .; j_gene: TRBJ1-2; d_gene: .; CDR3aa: CASRDYGYTF; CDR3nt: TGTGCCAGCAGGGATTATGGCTACACCTTC
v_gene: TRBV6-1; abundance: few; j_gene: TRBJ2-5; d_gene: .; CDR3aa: CASSEAAGAGYETQYF; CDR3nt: TGTGCCAGCAGTGAAGCTGCAGGGGCCGGTTATGAGACCCAGTACTTC
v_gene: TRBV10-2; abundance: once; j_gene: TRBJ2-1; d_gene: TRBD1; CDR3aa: CASSDPGQGYNEQFF; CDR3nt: TGCGCCAGCAGTGATCCGGGACAGGGCTACAATGAGCAGTTCTTC
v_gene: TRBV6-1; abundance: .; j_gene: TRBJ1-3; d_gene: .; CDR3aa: CASQRDSGNTIYF; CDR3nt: TGTGCCAGTCAAAGGGACTCTGGAAACACCATATATTTT
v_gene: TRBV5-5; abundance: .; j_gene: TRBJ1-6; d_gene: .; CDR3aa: CASSPDRSSYNSPLHF; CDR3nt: TGTGCCAGCAGCCCGGACCGTTCCTCCTATAATTCACCCCTCCACTTT
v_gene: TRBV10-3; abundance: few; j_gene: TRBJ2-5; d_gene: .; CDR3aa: CAIGFNQETQYF; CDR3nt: TGTGCCATCGGGTTTAACCAAGAGACCCAGTACTTC
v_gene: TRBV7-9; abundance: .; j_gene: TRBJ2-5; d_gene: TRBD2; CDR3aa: CASSASGVRETQYF; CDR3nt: TGTGCCAGCAGCGCTAGCGGGGTTAGGGAGACCCAGTACTTC
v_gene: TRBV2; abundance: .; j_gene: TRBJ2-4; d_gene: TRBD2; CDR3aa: CASSGTSGAPKNIQYF; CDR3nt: TGTGCCAGCAGTGGGACTAGCGGGGCCCCTAAAAACATTCAGTACTTC
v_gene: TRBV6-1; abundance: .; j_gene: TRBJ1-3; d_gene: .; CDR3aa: CASSVGTGNTIYF; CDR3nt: TGTGCCAGCAGTGTGGGTACTGGAAACACCATATATTTT
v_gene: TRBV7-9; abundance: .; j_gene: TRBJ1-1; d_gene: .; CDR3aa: CASSLAGTPARF; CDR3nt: TGTGCCAGCAGCTTAGCTGGGACACCGGCGCGCTTT
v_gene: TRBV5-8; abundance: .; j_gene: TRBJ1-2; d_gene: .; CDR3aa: CASSLVSRGNYGYTF; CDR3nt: TGTGCCAGCAGCTTGGTTTCGCGGGGTAACTATGGCTACACCTTC
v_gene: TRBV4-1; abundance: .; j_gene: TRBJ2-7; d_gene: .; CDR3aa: CASSPGLGSFGYEQYF; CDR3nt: TGCGCCAGCAGCCCGGGGCTTGGGTCCTTCGGGTACGAGCAGTACTTC
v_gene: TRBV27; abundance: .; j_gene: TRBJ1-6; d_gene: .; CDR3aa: CASSQEGPSYSPLHF; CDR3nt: TGTGCCAGCAGCCAAGAGGGACCGTCTTACTCACCCCTCCACTTT
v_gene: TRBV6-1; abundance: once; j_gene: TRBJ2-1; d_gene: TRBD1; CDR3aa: CASSDYPGQGSSYNEQFF; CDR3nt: TGTGCCAGCAGTGACTACCCGGGACAGGGAAGCTCCTACAATGAGCAGTTCTTC
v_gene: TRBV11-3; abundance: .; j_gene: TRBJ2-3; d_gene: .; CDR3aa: CASSLGGPSTDTQYF; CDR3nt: TGTGCCAGCAGCTTAGGGGGACCTAGCACAGATACGCAGTATTTT
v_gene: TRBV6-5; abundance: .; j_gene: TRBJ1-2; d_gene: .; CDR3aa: CASSYGGGYGYTF; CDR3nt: TGTGCCAGCAGTTACGGGGGCGGCTATGGCTACACCTTC
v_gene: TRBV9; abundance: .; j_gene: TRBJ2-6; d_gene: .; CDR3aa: CASSAEEGGSGANVLTF; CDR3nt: TGTGCCAGCAGCGCGGAAGAAGGGGGTTCTGGGGCCAACGTCCTGACTTTC
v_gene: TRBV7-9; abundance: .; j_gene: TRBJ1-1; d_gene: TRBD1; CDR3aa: CASSLRTGGQNTEAFF; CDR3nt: TGTGCCAGCAGCCTAAGGACAGGGGGCCAGAACACTGAAGCTTTCTTT
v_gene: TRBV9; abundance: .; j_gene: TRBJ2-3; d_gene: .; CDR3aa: CASSVALTQYF; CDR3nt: TGTGCCAGCAGCGTAGCGTTGACGCAGTATTTT
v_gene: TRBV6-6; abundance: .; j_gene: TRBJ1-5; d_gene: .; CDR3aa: CASSYRGFGNQPQHF; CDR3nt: TGTGCCAGCAGTTACAGGGGCTTCGGCAATCAGCCCCAGCATTTT
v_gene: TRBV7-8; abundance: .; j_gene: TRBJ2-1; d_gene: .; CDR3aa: CASSLAGAAYNEQFF; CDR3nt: TGTGCCAGCAGCTTGGCGGGGGCCGCCTACAATGAGCAGTTCTTC
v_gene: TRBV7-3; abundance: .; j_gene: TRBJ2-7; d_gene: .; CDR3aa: CASSLTDGYEQYF; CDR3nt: TGTGCCAGCAGCTTAACGGACGGCTACGAGCAGTACTTC
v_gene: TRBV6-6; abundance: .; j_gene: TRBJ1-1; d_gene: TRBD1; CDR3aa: CASSPQGGYTEAFF; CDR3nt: TGTGCCAGCAGCCCACAGGGGGGGTACACTGAAGCTTTCTTT
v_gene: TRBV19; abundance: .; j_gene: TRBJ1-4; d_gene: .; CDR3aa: CASRTSTNEKLFF; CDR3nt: TGTGCCAGCAGGACATCAACTAATGAAAAACTGTTTTTT
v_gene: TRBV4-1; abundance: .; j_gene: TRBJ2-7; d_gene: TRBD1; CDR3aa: CASSQGTGTYEQYF; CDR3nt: TGCGCCAGCAGCCAGGGGACAGGTACCTACGAGCAGTACTTC
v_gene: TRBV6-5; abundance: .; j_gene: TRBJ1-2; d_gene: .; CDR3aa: CASKPFRGYGYTF; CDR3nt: TGTGCCAGCAAACCGTTCAGGGGCTATGGCTACACCTTC
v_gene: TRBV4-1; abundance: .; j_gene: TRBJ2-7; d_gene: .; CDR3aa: CASSHEGLSYEQYF; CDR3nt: TGCGCCAGCAGCCACGAGGGGCTCTCCTACGAGCAGTACTTC
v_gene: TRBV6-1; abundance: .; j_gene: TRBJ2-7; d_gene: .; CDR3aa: CASSELRWGYEQYF; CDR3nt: TGTGCCAGCAGTGAATTAAGGTGGGGCTACGAGCAGTACTTC
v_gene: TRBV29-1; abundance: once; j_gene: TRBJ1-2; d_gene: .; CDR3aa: CSVELSGGYTF; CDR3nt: TGCAGCGTTGAACTTTCCGGGGGCTACACCTTC
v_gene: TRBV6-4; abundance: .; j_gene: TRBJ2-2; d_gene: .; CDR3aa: CASSDGDTGELFF; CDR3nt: TGTGCCAGCAGTGACGGGGACACCGGGGAGCTGTTTTTT
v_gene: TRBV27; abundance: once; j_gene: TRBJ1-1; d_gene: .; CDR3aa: CASSAWGLGAFF; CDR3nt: TGTGCCAGCAGTGCCTGGGGCCTGGGAGCTTTCTTT
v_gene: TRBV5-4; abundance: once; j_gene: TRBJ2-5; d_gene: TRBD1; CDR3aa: CASSLGDRLETQYF; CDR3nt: TGTGCCAGCAGCTTAGGGGACAGATTAGAGACCCAGTACTTC
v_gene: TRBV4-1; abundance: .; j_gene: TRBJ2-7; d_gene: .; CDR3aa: CASSQDDRSSYEQYF; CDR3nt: TGCGCCAGCAGCCAAGACGACAGGAGCTCCTACGAGCAGTACTTC
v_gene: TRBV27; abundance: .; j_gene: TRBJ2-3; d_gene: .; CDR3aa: CASSLWDTTDTQYF; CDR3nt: TGTGCCAGCAGTTTATGGGACACCACAGATACGCAGTATTTT
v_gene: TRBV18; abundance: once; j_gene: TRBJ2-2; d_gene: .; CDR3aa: CASSPGGQTGELFF; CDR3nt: TGTGCCAGCTCACCCGGGGGCCAAACCGGGGAGCTGTTTTTT
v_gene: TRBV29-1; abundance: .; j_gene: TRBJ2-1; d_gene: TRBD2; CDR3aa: CSVERSGGPSYNEQFF; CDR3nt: TGCAGCGTTGAACGTAGCGGGGGCCCCTCCTACAATGAGCAGTTCTTC
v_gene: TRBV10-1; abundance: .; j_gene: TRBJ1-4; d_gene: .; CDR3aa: CASRLRTFPDEKLFF; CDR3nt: TGCGCCAGCAGGTTAAGGACCTTCCCGGATGAAAAACTGTTTTTT
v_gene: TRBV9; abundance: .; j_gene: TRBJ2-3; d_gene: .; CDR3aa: CASSVVEGTDTQYF; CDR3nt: TGTGCCAGCAGCGTAGTCGAGGGCACAGATACGCAGTATTTT
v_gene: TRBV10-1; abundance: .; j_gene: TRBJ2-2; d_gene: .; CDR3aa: CASRENTGELFF; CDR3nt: TGCGCCAGCAGGGAGAACACCGGGGAGCTGTTTTTT
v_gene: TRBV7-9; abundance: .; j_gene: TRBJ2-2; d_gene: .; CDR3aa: CASSPLAELFF; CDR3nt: TGTGCCAGCAGCCCCCTGGCGGAGCTGTTTTTT
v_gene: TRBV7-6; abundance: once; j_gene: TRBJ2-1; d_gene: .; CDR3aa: CASSLVGSRGRTYNEQFF; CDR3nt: TGTGCCAGCAGCTTAGTTGGTTCGAGGGGCAGAACCTACAATGAGCAGTTCTTC
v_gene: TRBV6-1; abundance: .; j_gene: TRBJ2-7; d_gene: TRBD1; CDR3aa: CASSPGQGAVEQYF; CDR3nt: TGTGCCAGCAGCCCGGGACAGGGGGCGGTCGAGCAGTACTTC
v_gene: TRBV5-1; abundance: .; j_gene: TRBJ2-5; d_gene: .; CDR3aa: CASSLAGQGGETQYF; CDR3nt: TGCGCCAGCAGCTTGGCGGGACAAGGGGGAGAGACCCAGTACTTC
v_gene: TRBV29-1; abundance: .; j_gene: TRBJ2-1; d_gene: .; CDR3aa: CSVRRRDEQFF; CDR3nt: TGCAGCGTTCGTCGGCGGGATGAGCAGTTCTTC
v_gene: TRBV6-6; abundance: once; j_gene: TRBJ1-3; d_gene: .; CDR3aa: CASSYRGATGNTIYF; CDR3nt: TGTGCCAGCAGTTATCGGGGGGCAACTGGAAACACCATATATTTT
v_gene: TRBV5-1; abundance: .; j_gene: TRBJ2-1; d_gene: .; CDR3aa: CASSLGANQNEQFF; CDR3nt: TGCGCCAGCAGCTTGGGGGCCAACCAGAATGAGCAGTTCTTC
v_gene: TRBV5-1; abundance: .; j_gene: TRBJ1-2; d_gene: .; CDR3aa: CASSLGTEGRFYGYTF; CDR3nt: TGCGCCAGCAGCTTGGGAACCGAGGGAAGGTTCTATGGCTACACCTTC
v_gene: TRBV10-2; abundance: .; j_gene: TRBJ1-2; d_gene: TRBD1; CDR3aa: CASSQNQQGAGYTF; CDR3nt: TGCGCCAGCAGCCAAAACCAACAGGGGGCTGGCTACACCTTC
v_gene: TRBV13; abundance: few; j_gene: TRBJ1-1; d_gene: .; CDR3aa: CASSLWGQGWTEAFF; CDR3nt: TGTGCCAGCAGCTTATGGGGGCAGGGTTGGACTGAAGCTTTCTTT
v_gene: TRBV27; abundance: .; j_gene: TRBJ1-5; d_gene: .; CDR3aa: CASSLGSNQPQHF; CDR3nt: TGTGCCAGCAGTTTAGGGAGCAATCAGCCCCAGCATTTT
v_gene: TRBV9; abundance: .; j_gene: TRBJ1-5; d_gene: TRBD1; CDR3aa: CASSATGDNQPQHF; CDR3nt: TGTGCCAGCAGCGCCACAGGGGACAATCAGCCCCAGCATTTT